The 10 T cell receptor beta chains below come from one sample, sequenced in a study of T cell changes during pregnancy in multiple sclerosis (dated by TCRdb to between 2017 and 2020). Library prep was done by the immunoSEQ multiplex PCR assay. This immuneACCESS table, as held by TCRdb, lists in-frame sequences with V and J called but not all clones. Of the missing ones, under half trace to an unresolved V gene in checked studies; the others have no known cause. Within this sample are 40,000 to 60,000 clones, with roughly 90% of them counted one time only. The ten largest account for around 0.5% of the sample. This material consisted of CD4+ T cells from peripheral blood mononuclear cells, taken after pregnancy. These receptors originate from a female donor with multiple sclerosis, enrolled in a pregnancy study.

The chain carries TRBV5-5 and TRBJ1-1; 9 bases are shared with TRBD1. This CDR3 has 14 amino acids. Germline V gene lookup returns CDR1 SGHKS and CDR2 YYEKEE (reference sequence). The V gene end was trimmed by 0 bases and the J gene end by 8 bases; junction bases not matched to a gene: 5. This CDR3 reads CASSLGGDRVEAFF. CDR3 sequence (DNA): TGTGCCAGCAGCTTGGGGGGGGACAGGGTGGAAGCTTTCTTT.

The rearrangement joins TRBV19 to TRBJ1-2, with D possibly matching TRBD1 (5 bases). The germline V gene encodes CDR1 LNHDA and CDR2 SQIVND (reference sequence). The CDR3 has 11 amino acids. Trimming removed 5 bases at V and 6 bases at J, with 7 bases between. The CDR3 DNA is TGTGCCAGTAGTCAAGGGGATGGCTACACCTTC. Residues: CASSQGDGYTF.

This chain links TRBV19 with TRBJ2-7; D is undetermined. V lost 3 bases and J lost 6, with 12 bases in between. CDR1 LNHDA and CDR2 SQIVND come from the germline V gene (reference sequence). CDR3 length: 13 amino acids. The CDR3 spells CASSIEYRTEQYF. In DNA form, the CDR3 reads TGTGCCAGTAGTATTGAGTACAGAACCGAGCAGTACTTC.

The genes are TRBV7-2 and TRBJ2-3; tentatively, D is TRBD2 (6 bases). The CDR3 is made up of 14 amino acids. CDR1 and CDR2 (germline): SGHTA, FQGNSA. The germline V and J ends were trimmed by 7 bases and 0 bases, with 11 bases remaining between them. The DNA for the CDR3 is TGTGCCAGCACTAGCGTAACGAGCACAGATACGCAGTATTTT. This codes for CASTSVTSTDTQYF.

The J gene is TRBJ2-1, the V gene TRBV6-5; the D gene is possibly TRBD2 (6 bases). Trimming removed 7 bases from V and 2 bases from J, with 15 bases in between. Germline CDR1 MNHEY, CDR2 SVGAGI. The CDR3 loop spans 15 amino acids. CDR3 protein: CASTSGDWTYNEQFF. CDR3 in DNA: TGTGCCAGCACCTCCGGGGACTGGACCTACAATGAGCAGTTCTTC.

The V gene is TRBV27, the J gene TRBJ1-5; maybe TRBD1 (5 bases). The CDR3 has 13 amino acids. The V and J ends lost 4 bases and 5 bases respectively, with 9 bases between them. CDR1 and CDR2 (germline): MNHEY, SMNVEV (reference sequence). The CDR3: CASSWTHYQPQHF. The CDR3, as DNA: TGTGCCAGCAGTTGGACACACTATCAGCCCCAGCATTTT.

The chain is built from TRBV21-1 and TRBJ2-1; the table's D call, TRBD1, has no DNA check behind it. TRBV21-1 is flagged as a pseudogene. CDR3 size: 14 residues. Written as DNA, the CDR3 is TGTGCCAGCAGCCTAAGGGACAGGTCTAATGAGCAGTTCTTC. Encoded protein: CASSLRDRSNEQFF.

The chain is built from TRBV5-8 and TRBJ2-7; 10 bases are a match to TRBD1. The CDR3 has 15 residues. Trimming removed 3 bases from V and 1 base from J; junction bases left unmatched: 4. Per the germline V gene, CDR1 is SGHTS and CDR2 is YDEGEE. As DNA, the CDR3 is TGTGCCAGCAGCTCGGGACAGGGGTTATCCTACGAGCAGTACTTC. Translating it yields CASSSGQGLSYEQYF. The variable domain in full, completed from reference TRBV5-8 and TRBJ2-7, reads EAGVTQSPTHLIKTRGQQATLRCSPISGHTSVYWYQQALGLGLQFLLWYDEGEERNRGNFPPRFSGRQFPNYSSELNVNALELEDSALYLCASSSGQGLSYEQYFGPGTRLTVT.

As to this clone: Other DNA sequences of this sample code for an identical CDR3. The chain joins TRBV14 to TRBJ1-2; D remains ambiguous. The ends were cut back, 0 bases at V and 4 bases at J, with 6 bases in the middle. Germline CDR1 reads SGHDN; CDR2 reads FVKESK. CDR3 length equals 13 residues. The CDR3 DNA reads TGTGCCAGCAGCCAAGATTACAGCTATGGCTACACCTTC. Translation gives CASSQDYSYGYTF.

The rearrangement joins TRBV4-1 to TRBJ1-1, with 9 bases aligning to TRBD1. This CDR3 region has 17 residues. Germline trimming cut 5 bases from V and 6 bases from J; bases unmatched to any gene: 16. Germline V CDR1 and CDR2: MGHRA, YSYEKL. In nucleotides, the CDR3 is TGCGCCAGCAGCATTCGGGGACAGGGAGGGGAAGAGGCTGAAGCTTTCTTT. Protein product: CASSIRGQGGEEAEAFF.